Presented here are 16 T cell receptor beta chains from one specimen sequenced in a study of T cell responses to AZD1222 COVID-19 vaccine. Generated by immunoSEQ multiplex PCR, the TCRdb table keeps only in-frame clones and is missing some. The sample carries approximately 100,000 clones, approximately 86% recorded once. The specimen was peripheral blood, collected on day 0 of AZD1222 vaccination. The receptor set was obtained from an adult in good health.

The rearrangement joins TRBV5-4 to TRBJ2-5, with D tentatively TRBD1 (5 bases). Between the trimmed V and J ends, which lost 4 bases and 2 bases, there was a span of 12 bases. The CDR3 has 14 residues. Germline V gene data show CDR1 as SGHNT and CDR2 as YYREEE (reference sequence). The CDR3 loop reads CASSLRTKQETQYF. DNA of the CDR3: TGTGCCAGCAGCCTCAGGACAAAACAAGAGACCCAGTACTTC.

This chain joins TRBV5-1 and TRBJ2-7; TRBD1 matches 9 bases. V was clipped by 2 bases and J by 2 bases; unmatched bases: 2. The CDR3 sequence is 14 residues long. From germline, CDR1 is SGHRS and CDR2 YFSETQ. CDR3 sequence (DNA): TGCGCCAGCAGCTTACAGGGGGCGGCCTACGAGCAGTACTTC. Protein: CASSLQGAAYEQYF.

This clone has just one count. The rearrangement uses TRBV13 and TRBJ2-3; 12 positions agree with TRBD2. From germline, CDR1 is PRHDT and CDR2 FYEKMQ (reference sequence). With V trimmed by 5 bases and J by 3 bases, 9 bases remained unmatched. The CDR3 covers 17 residues. The CDR3 DNA reads as TGTGCCAGCAGCGCTCGACTAGCGGGAGAAGAGACAGATACGCAGTATTTT. It translates to CASSARLAGEETDTQYF. The complete variable domain, with remaining parts taken from reference TRBV13 and TRBJ2-3, reads AAGVIQSPRHLIKEKRETATLKCYPIPRHDTVYWYQQGPGQDPQFLISFYEKMQSDKGSIPDRFSAQQFSDYHSELNMSSLELGDSALYFCASSARLAGEETDTQYFGPGTRLTVL.

This clone has a handful of counts. The chain uses TRBV29-1 and TRBJ1-3; D not resolved. CDR1 SQVTM and CDR2 ANQGSEA come from the germline V gene. CDR3 length: 13 residues. Trimming cost V 2 bases and J 2 bases, with 7 bases left between them. The CDR3 DNA is TGCAGCGTTGAATGGGAGGCTGGAAACACCATATATTTT. This gives the protein CSVEWEAGNTIYF.

The chain is built from TRBV4-3 and TRBJ2-5; D gene uncertain. Germline values: CDR1 LGHNA, CDR2 YSLEER. The CDR3 has 14 residues. Between the trimmed V and J ends, which lost 0 bases and 4 bases, there was a span of 9 bases. The CDR3: CASSQDRTSETQYF. The CDR3 region has the DNA TGCGCCAGCAGCCAAGATCGCACCTCAGAGACCCAGTACTTC.

The chain employs TRBV9 and TRBJ2-7; 12 bases map to TRBD1. Germline V gene lookup returns CDR1 SGDLS and CDR2 YYNGEE. Germline trimming cut 0 bases from V and 2 bases from J; bases unmatched to any gene: 3. The CDR3 extends over 16 amino acids. CDR3: CASSVGWDRGPYEQYF. In DNA, the CDR3 is TGTGCCAGCAGCGTAGGGTGGGACAGGGGGCCCTACGAGCAGTACTTC. The full variable domain, with the rest looked up from reference TRBV9 and TRBJ2-7, is DSGVTQTPKHLITATGQRVTLRCSPRSGDLSVYWYQQSLDQGLQFLIQYYNGEERAKGNILERFSAQQFPDLHSELNLSSLELGDSALYFCASSVGWDRGPYEQYFGPGTRLTVT.

The V gene is TRBV27, the J gene TRBJ2-7, with TRBD2 identical over 8 bases. V shed 2 bases, J shed 4 bases, and the junction held 7 bases outside the gene matches. The CDR3 covers 15 residues. CDR1 and CDR2 from the germline V gene are MNHEY and SMNVEV (reference sequence). Written as DNA, the CDR3 is TGTGCCAGCAGTTTAGATGCGGGAGGATTTTACGAGCAGTACTTC. It translates to CASSLDAGGFYEQYF.

The chain combines TRBV7-9 with TRBJ2-7; 12 bases agree with TRBD2. Per the germline V gene, CDR1 is SEHNR and CDR2 is FQNEAQ (reference sequence). The CDR3 has 17 amino acids. The V gene end was trimmed by 5 bases and the J gene end by 3 bases; junction bases not matched to a gene: 11. CDR3 sequence reads: CASSPGGTSGFYYEQYF. In nucleotides, the CDR3 is TGTGCCAGCAGCCCGGGGGGGACTAGCGGGTTTTACTACGAGCAGTACTTC.

V gene TRBV18 combines with J gene TRBJ1-2; D is possibly TRBD1 (6 bases). Germline values: CDR1 KGHSH, CDR2 LQKENI. Between the trimmed V and J ends, which lost 3 bases and 5 bases, there was a span of 16 bases. The CDR3 has 15 amino acids. CDR3 DNA sequence: TGTGCCAGCTCACCGAAGCAGCAACAGGGATATGGCTACACCTTC. It is translated as CASSPKQQQGYGYTF.

V is TRBV7-9 and J is TRBJ1-6; D is possibly TRBD1 (6 bases). CDR1 SEHNR and CDR2 FQNEAQ come from the germline V gene (reference sequence). The CDR3 runs 16 residues. With 5 bases removed from V and 3 bases from J, the gap between germline ends came to 14 bases. DNA for the CDR3: TGTGCCAGCAGCCCTTCTACGACAGGCTATAATTCACCCCTCCACTTT. This translates into CASSPSTTGYNSPLHF.

The chain has TRBV13 and TRBJ2-5; tentative D call: TRBD2 (6 bases). Looked up from germline, CDR1 is PRHDT and CDR2 is FYEKMQ (reference sequence). V was cut by 6 bases and J by 5 bases, with 28 bases left in between. This CDR3 is 18 amino acids long. Here the CDR3 reads CASSNQKLVRGNWETQYF. In DNA, the CDR3 is TGTGCCAGCAGTAATCAAAAACTTGTCCGCGGGAATTGGGAGACCCAGTACTTC.

This clone was found a few times. The V and J genes are TRBV4-1 and TRBJ1-1; D is undetermined. Trimming left V 4 bases short and J 0 bases short, with 9 bases between. Germline CDR1 reads MGHRA; CDR2 reads YSYEKL. The CDR3 has 14 amino acids. This CDR3 is CASSLDGMNTEAFF. The CDR3 nucleotides read TGCGCCAGCAGCCTGGACGGGATGAACACTGAAGCTTTCTTT.

This chain connects TRBV6-4 to TRBJ1-1; TRBD1 aligns across 10 bases. V shed 2 bases and J 10 bases; nucleotides not matched to a gene: 7. The CDR3 consists of 14 residues. CDR1 and CDR2 (germline): MRHNA, SNTAGT. CDR3 sequence reads: CASSDTDRGTVAFF. DNA for the CDR3: TGTGCCAGCAGTGACACGGACAGGGGGACAGTAGCTTTCTTT.

The J gene is TRBJ2-1, the V gene TRBV2; D not resolved. CDR3 size: 14 residues. V lost 0 bases and J lost 0, with 3 bases in between. CDR1 SNHLY and CDR2 FYNNEI come from the germline V gene. The CDR3 loop reads CASSEAVSYNEQFF. The CDR3, as DNA: TGTGCCAGCAGTGAAGCGGTCTCCTACAATGAGCAGTTCTTC.

This clone has a single count. The chain employs TRBV29-1 and TRBJ2-7; D gene ambiguous. This CDR3 region has 11 residues. Germline values: CDR1 SQVTM, CDR2 ANQGSEA. Trimming removed 5 bases at V and 7 bases at J, with 12 bases between. CDR3 protein: CSVPSPREQYF. The CDR3 region has the DNA TGCAGCGTTCCCTCTCCCCGGGAGCAGTACTTC.

This clone occurred a few times. This rearrangement joins TRBV18 to TRBJ1-4, with TRBD1 identical over 7 bases. The length of the CDR3 is 16 residues. CDR1 and CDR2 from the germline V gene are KGHSH and LQKENI. V gave up 3 bases and J gave up 3 bases; unmatched junction bases: 7. The CDR3 sequence is CASSPPTGLANEKLFF. CDR3 sequence (DNA): TGTGCCAGCTCACCGCCGACAGGGCTGGCTAATGAAAAACTGTTTTTT.